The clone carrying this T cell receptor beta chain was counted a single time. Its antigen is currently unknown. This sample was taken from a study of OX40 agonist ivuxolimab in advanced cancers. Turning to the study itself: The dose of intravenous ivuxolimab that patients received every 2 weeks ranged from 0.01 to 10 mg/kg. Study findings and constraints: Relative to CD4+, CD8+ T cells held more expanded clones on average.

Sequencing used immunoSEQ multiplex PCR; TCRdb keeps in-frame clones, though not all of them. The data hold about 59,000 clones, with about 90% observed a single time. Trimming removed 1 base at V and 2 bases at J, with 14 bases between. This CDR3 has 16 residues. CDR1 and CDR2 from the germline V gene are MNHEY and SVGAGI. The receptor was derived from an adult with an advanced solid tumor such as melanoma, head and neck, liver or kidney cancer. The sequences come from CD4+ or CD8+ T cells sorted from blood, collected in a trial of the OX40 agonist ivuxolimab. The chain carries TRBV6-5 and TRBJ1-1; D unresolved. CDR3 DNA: TGTGCCAGCAGTTACTTCTCTTCTGGCATCAACACTGAAGCTTTCTTT. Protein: CASSYFSSGINTEAFF.